These T cell receptor beta chains were read from a single sample in a study of shared clonotypes between healthy human individuals. Libraries were prepared by immunoSEQ multiplex PCR; TCRdb keeps only in-frame clonotypes and omits some of them. The data hold roughly 2.6 million clones, with roughly 92% observed a single time. Sequencing was carried out using naive CD4+ T cells sorted from blood. The source of these receptors is a man between 18 and 35 years old in good health. CDR3s include the opening cysteine and the closing phenylalanine or tryptophan. The order of the fields is CDR3 length, clone size, V gene, J gene, D gene, CDR3 protein, CDR3 DNA. The D gene is left open where the match is weak. Clone sizes are given selectively: once, few, many, or a class where the clone is expanded.

14	-	TRBV28	TRBJ2-7	-	CASVPEKGLSEQYF	TGTGCCAGCGTCCCTGAAAAGGGCTTAAGCGAGCAGTACTTC
12	-	TRBV19	TRBJ1-4	-	CASSMRWEKLFF	TGTGCCAGTAGTATGCGGTGGGAAAAACTGTTTTTT
13	-	TRBV6-5	TRBJ2-7	TRBD2	CASSISGGYEQYF	TGTGCCAGCAGCATCAGCGGGGGCTACGAGCAGTACTTC
14	once	TRBV18	TRBJ2-7	-	CASSPPSEPYEQYF	TGTGCCAGCTCACCACCGTCCGAGCCGTACGAGCAGTACTTC
17	-	TRBV7-9	TRBJ2-6	TRBD1	CASSRGQAPSGANVLTF	TGTGCCAGCAGCCGAGGACAGGCGCCCTCTGGGGCCAACGTCCTGACTTTC
14	-	TRBV19	TRBJ1-2	-	CASSIDLSGSGYTF	TGTGCCAGTAGTATAGATCTATCCGGGAGCGGCTACACCTTC
11	-	TRBV19	TRBJ1-4	-	CASSRNEKLFF	TGTGCCAGTAGCAGGAATGAAAAACTGTTTTTT
13	-	TRBV15	TRBJ2-3	-	CATTFEFADTQYF	TGTGCCACCACTTTCGAGTTTGCAGATACGCAGTATTTT
15	-	TRBV5-4	TRBJ1-1	-	CASSYSQGLTVGAFF	TGTGCCAGCAGTTATTCTCAGGGTCTCACTGTCGGGGCTTTCTTT
14	-	TRBV10-2	TRBJ2-1	-	CASTLEYTFDEQFF	TGCGCCAGCACTTTGGAGTACACTTTCGATGAGCAGTTCTTC
14	-	TRBV5-1	TRBJ2-7	TRBD1	CASSAPGQGYEQYF	TGCGCCAGCAGCGCACCGGGACAGGGTTACGAGCAGTACTTC
14	-	TRBV7-2	TRBJ1-5	TRBD1	CASSLRQGNQPQHF	TGTGCCAGCAGCTTACGACAGGGGAATCAGCCCCAGCATTTT
12	-	TRBV6-5	TRBJ2-7	-	CASSRGQHEQYF	TGTGCCAGCAGTCGCGGACAGCACGAGCAGTACTTC
13	-	TRBV5-1	TRBJ1-6	-	CASSLEGNSPLHF	TGCGCCAGCAGCTTGGAGGGTAATTCACCCCTCCACTTT
16	-	TRBV28	TRBJ2-1	-	CASSPPDPRSYNEQFF	TGTGCCAGCAGTCCCCCAGACCCCCGCTCCTACAATGAGCAGTTCTTC
13	-	TRBV6-5	TRBJ2-5	-	CATSYGPTETQYF	TGTGCCACTTCCTATGGACCAACGGAGACCCAGTACTTC
16	-	TRBV6-6	TRBJ2-6	TRBD2	CASSFGGNSGANVLTF	TGTGCCAGCAGTTTCGGGGGGAACTCTGGGGCCAACGTCCTGACTTTC
15	-	TRBV7-6	TRBJ2-2	-	CASSLVDRNTGELFF	TGTGCCAGCAGCTTAGTGGACAGAAACACCGGGGAGCTGTTTTTT
12	few	TRBV4-3	TRBJ1-2	-	CASSYDRDGYTF	TGCGCCAGCAGCTATGACAGAGATGGCTACACCTTC
13	-	TRBV30	TRBJ2-3	-	CAWSVQHTDTQYF	TGTGCCTGGAGTGTACAGCACACAGATACGCAGTATTTT
12	-	TRBV5-4	TRBJ2-7	-	CASSQGFYEQYF	TGTGCCAGCAGCCAGGGATTCTACGAGCAGTACTTC
17	-	TRBV27	TRBJ2-6	TRBD1	CASRRQGDHSGANVLTF	TGTGCCAGCAGGAGACAGGGGGACCACTCTGGGGCCAACGTCCTGACTTTC
13	-	TRBV30	TRBJ1-5	-	CAWSATSNQPQHF	TGTGCCTGGAGCGCTACAAGCAATCAGCCCCAGCATTTT
15	-	TRBV18	TRBJ2-2	-	CASSRIGSTTGELFF	TGTGCCAGCTCACGGATCGGATCGACCACCGGGGAGCTGTTTTTT
15	once	TRBV10-1	TRBJ2-3	-	CASSESRGSTDTQYF	TGCGCCAGCAGTGAGTCCCGTGGTAGCACAGATACGCAGTATTTT
14	-	TRBV19	TRBJ2-3	-	CASSMRTNTDTQYF	TGTGCCAGTAGTATGAGGACAAACACAGATACGCAGTATTTT
15	once	TRBV19	TRBJ2-1	-	CASSISTSRSDEQFF	TGTGCCAGTAGTATATCGACGTCGAGGTCGGATGAGCAGTTCTTC
14	-	TRBV19	TRBJ2-3	-	CASREQPTANTQYF	TGTGCCAGTAGGGAGCAACCGACGGCAAATACGCAGTATTTT
15	-	TRBV11-2	TRBJ2-4	-	CASSLAGTHKNIQYF	TGTGCCAGCAGTTTGGCAGGGACCCATAAAAACATTCAGTACTTC
15	-	TRBV7-8	TRBJ2-1	-	CATTPERFWDNEQFF	TGTGCCACAACACCGGAACGGTTCTGGGACAATGAGCAGTTCTTC
14	-	TRBV9	TRBJ2-3	TRBD2	CATLGGGGTDTQYF	TGTGCCACTCTTGGCGGGGGGGGGACAGATACGCAGTATTTT
15	-	TRBV28	TRBJ2-3	TRBD1	CASSLAQGGTDTQYF	TGTGCCAGCAGTTTGGCACAGGGGGGCACAGATACGCAGTATTTT
14	-	TRBV6-1	TRBJ2-5	TRBD1	CASSAQGAGETQYF	TGTGCCAGCAGTGCGCAGGGGGCAGGGGAGACCCAGTACTTC
14	-	TRBV6-4	TRBJ2-1	-	CASSDRQRYNEQFF	TGTGCCAGCAGTGACAGGCAGAGATACAATGAGCAGTTCTTC
16	-	TRBV7-9	TRBJ2-5	TRBD1	CASSLGRSRDRETQYF	TGTGCCAGCAGCTTAGGAAGGAGCCGGGACAGAGAGACCCAGTACTTC
14	-	TRBV18	TRBJ2-1	TRBD2	CASSPGREVGEQFF	TGTGCCAGCTCACCTGGGCGGGAGGTGGGTGAGCAGTTCTTC
13	-	TRBV6-6	TRBJ1-6	-	CASSSRDGGRLHF	TGTGCCAGCAGCAGCCGGGACGGAGGACGTCTCCACTTT
15	-	TRBV7-8	TRBJ1-5	TRBD1	CASSLVQGAYQPQHF	TGTGCCAGCAGCTTGGTACAGGGGGCCTACCAGCCCCAGCATTTT
14	-	TRBV11-2	TRBJ1-1	-	CASSSAGGNTEAFF	TGTGCCAGCAGCTCCGCCGGGGGGAACACTGAAGCTTTCTTT
14	-	TRBV19	TRBJ1-6	-	CASSSRVDNSPLHF	TGTGCCAGTAGCAGCAGGGTCGATAATTCACCCCTCCACTTT